The 28 T cell receptor beta chains below come from one sample, sequenced in a study of OX40 agonist ivuxolimab in advanced cancers. Assay: immunoSEQ multiplex PCR; the TCRdb copy retains only in-frame clones and omits some. The sample consists of 60,000 to 80,000 clones, about 85% of them appearing once. Sequencing was performed on CD4+ or CD8+ T cells sorted from blood, taken in a trial of the OX40 agonist ivuxolimab. The receptors come from an adult with an advanced solid tumor such as melanoma, head and neck, liver or kidney cancer.

The chain recombines TRBV19 with TRBJ1-2, with D perhaps TRBD1 (5 bases). This CDR3 is 13 amino acids long. Germline lookup yields CDR1 LNHDA and CDR2 SQIVND (reference sequence). Trimming shortened V by 4 bases and J by 4 bases, and 10 bases separated the two germline ends. CDR3 DNA sequence: TGTGCCAGTAGTACAGGGCCACTCTATGGCTACACCTTC. As protein: CASSTGPLYGYTF. Drawing the rest from reference TRBV19 and TRBJ1-2, the complete variable domain is DGGITQSPKYLFRKEGQNVTLSCEQNLNHDAMYWYRQDPGQGLRLIYYSQIVNDFQKGDIAEGYSVSREKKESFPLTVTSAQKNPTAFYLCASSTGPLYGYTFGSGTRLTVV.

The chain combines TRBV2 with TRBJ1-5; tentatively, D is TRBD1 (5 bases). With 6 bases removed from V and 0 bases from J, the gap between germline ends came to 21 bases. This CDR3 contains 18 residues. The germline V gene encodes CDR1 SNHLY and CDR2 FYNNEI. This chain's CDR3 is CASSPGVGGGVSNQPQHF. CDR3 DNA sequence: TGTGCCAGCAGCCCTGGCGTCGGGGGGGGTGTTAGCAATCAGCCCCAGCATTTT.

The V call is TRBV27, the J call TRBJ1-5; 9 nucleotides match TRBD1. Germline trimming cut 6 bases from V and 3 bases from J; bases unmatched to any gene: 27. Germline V CDR1 and CDR2: MNHEY, SMNVEV (reference sequence). This CDR3 comprises 22 residues. The CDR3 nucleotides read TGTGCCAGCAGCTCTCAGGCAGACCGGGACAGGGAGACGGTAAGCTTCAATCAGCCCCAGCATTTT. It specifies CASSSQADRDRETVSFNQPQHF.

This clone was picked up one time. The chain employs TRBV25-1 and TRBJ2-5; no clear D gene. The CDR3 extends over 13 amino acids. V dropped 6 bases and J dropped 4 bases, with 12 bases sitting between them. The germline gives CDR1 MGHDK, CDR2 SYGVNS. The CDR3 DNA is TGTGCCAGCAGCAGAAGGTCCGGAGAGACCCAGTACTTC. Encoded protein: CASSRRSGETQYF. The variable domain in full, completed from reference TRBV25-1 and TRBJ2-5, reads EADIYQTPRYLVIGTGKKITLECSQTMGHDKMYWYQQDPGMELHLIHYSYGVNSTEKGDLSSESTVSRIRTEHFPLTLESARPSHTSQYLCASSRRSGETQYFGPGTRLLVL.

The rearrangement uses TRBV9 and TRBJ2-7, with 7 bases that match TRBD1. CDR1 SGDLS and CDR2 YYNGEE come from the germline V gene. The CDR3 contains 14 residues. V lost 8 bases to trimming and J lost 2 bases; unmatched junction nucleotides: 10. CDR3 sequence reads: CASNPGQQAYEQYF. CDR3 nucleotide sequence: TGTGCCAGTAATCCGGGACAGCAAGCCTACGAGCAGTACTTC.

The chain links TRBV5-1 to TRBJ2-1, with TRBD2 identical over 8 bases. V shed 1 base and J 4 bases; nucleotides not matched to a gene: 7. The CDR3 covers 16 residues. Germline CDR1 and CDR2: SGHRS and YFSETQ. Here the CDR3 DNA reads TGCGCCAGCAGCTTGAGCGCTAGCGGGCCTTACAATGAGCAGTTCTTC. Translating gives CASSLSASGPYNEQFF.

This chain links TRBV19 with TRBJ1-2, with D possibly TRBD1 on 5 matching bases. The CDR3 contains 14 residues. Trimming stripped 7 bases from V and 5 bases from J, with 17 bases between. In germline, CDR1 is LNHDA, CDR2 SQIVND (reference sequence). CDR3: CASTQSGLNYGYTF. In DNA, the CDR3 is TGTGCCAGTACTCAGTCAGGGCTAAATTATGGCTACACCTTC.

This sequence joins TRBV7-4 and TRBJ2-3; unclear D gene. There are 11 residues in the CDR3. Trimming pared 3 bases from V and 2 bases from J, leaving 0 bases between. The germline CDR1 and CDR2 sequences are SGHVT and SQSDAQ. The CDR3 coding sequence is TGTGCCAGCAGCTTCACAGATACGCAGTATTTT. Protein product: CASSFTDTQYF.

In DNA form, the CDR3 reads TGTGCCAGCAGTTACTCGTCTGCCCATGAGCAGTTCTTC. It yields the protein CASSYSSAHEQFF. This chain joins TRBV6-6 and TRBJ2-1; D gene unclear. The CDR3 loop spans 13 amino acids. V was pared by 0 bases and J by 8 bases, with 8 bases between. The germline CDR1 and CDR2 sequences are MNHNY and SVGAGI (reference sequence).

This chain uses TRBV7-8 with TRBJ2-5, with 9 bases identical to TRBD2. The CDR3 totals 17 residues. CDR1 and CDR2 (germline): SGHVS, FQNEAQ. With 3 bases clipped from V and 7 bases from J, the junction kept 15 bases outside the gene matches. The CDR3 loop is CASSFGSRTSAAGTQYF. CDR3 DNA sequence: TGTGCCAGCAGCTTCGGATCAAGGACTAGCGCCGCGGGGACCCAGTACTTC.

The rearrangement links TRBV6-5 to TRBJ2-1; 7 bases are shared with TRBD1. The CDR3 is made up of 12 amino acids. V shed 5 bases, J shed 10 bases, and the junction held 5 bases outside the gene matches. Germline-derived CDR1 and CDR2 are MNHEY and SVGAGI. The CDR3 here is CASSPGGSEQFF. The CDR3 DNA is TGTGCCAGCAGTCCAGGGGGTAGCGAGCAGTTCTTC.

The chain is built from TRBV28 and TRBJ1-5; 7 nucleotides align to TRBD1. Germline CDR1 MDHEN, CDR2 SYDVKM. This CDR3 is built from 16 residues. Trimming at V came to 3 bases and at J to 6 bases, leaving 11 bases not matched to a gene. Here the CDR3 DNA reads TGTGCCAGCAGTTTGGGGGAACAGGGGTCGGCTCAGCCCCAGCATTTT. Amino acid sequence: CASSLGEQGSAQPQHF. The variable domain in full, with the rest retrieved from reference TRBV28 and TRBJ1-5, is DVKVTQSSRYLVKRTGEKVFLECVQDMDHENMFWYRQDPGLGLRLIYFSYDVKMKEKGDIPEGYSVSREKKERFSLILESASTNQTSMYLCASSLGEQGSAQPQHFGDGTRLSIL.

For the CDR3, the DNA is TGTGCCAGCAGCTCTCTGTCTGGATACTTCACAGATACGCAGTATTTT. This encodes CASSSLSGYFTDTQYF. The V and J genes are TRBV11-2 and TRBJ2-3; D remains unclear. Between the trimmed V and J ends, which lost 4 bases and 2 bases, there was a span of 16 bases. The CDR3 loop spans 16 amino acids. Germline V gene data show CDR1 as SGHAT and CDR2 as FQNNGV.

A single count supports this clone. The genes are TRBV5-4 and TRBJ2-1; 8 nucleotides match TRBD2. J gave up 10 bases and V 4 bases, and 13 bases lay outside the gene matches. The V gene's germline CDR1 is SGHNT and CDR2 YYREEE (reference sequence). The CDR3 is made up of 15 amino acids. DNA of the CDR3: TGTGCCAGCAGCCCCTGGAGCGGGGGTTTGCTCGAGCAGTTCTTC. This sequence encodes CASSPWSGGLLEQFF.

The gene calls are TRBV28 and TRBJ1-3; 7 positions match TRBD1. V lost 2 bases and J lost 0; bases outside the gene matches: 4. This CDR3 contains 16 residues. In germline, CDR1 is MDHEN, CDR2 SYDVKM. CDR3 sequence: CASSLGTVHSGNTIYF. For the CDR3, the DNA is TGTGCCAGCAGTTTAGGGACAGTCCACTCTGGAAACACCATATATTTT.

V usage is TRBV7-2 and J usage is TRBJ1-5, with a weak D call TRBD1 (5 bases). The CDR3 is made up of 14 amino acids. The V end was cut by 4 bases, the J end by 4 bases, with 11 bases between. Per the germline V gene, CDR1 is SGHTA and CDR2 is FQGNSA. The CDR3 DNA follows: TGTGCCAGCAGCTCCCCGACAGAAAATCAGCCCCAGCATTTT. Translating it yields CASSSPTENQPQHF.

The chain carries TRBV28 and TRBJ1-4; a possible D gene is TRBD1 (6 bases). CDR3 length: 15 amino acids. Germline V gene lookup returns CDR1 MDHEN and CDR2 SYDVKM. Trimming removed 5 bases at V and 7 bases at J, with 17 bases between. The CDR3: CASSRLGEGGEKLFF. As DNA, the CDR3 is TGTGCCAGCAGTCGTCTAGGGGAAGGGGGTGAAAAACTGTTTTTT.

V gene TRBV7-9 combines with J gene TRBJ2-7; possible D gene TRBD2, 7 bases. The CDR3 is 13 residues long. V was clipped by 5 bases and J by 5 bases, with 13 bases between them. Germline V gene data show CDR1 as SEHNR and CDR2 as FQNEAQ (reference sequence). The CDR3 spells CASSLRGLDEQYF. The CDR3 DNA follows: TGTGCCAGCAGCCTGCGGGGGCTGGACGAGCAGTACTTC.

The V and J genes are TRBV6-5 and TRBJ2-2; tentatively, D is TRBD1 (5 bases). V lost 7 bases and J 6 bases, leaving 12 bases between the germline ends. CDR3 length: 13 amino acids. CDR1 MNHEY and CDR2 SVGAGI come from the germline V gene. The CDR3 nucleotides read TGTGCCAGCACTCTCCACAGGCCCGGGGAGCTGTTTTTT. It is translated as CASTLHRPGELFF.

This chain links TRBV15 with TRBJ2-1, with D possibly being TRBD1 or TRBD2 (5 bases each). The V end was cut by 0 bases, the J end by 6 bases, with 9 bases between. From germline, CDR1 is LNHNV and CDR2 YYDKDF (reference sequence). The CDR3 is 14 amino acids. The CDR3 protein is CATSRDLRGNEQFF. CDR3 nucleotide sequence: TGTGCCACCAGCAGAGATCTGAGGGGCAATGAGCAGTTCTTC.

V usage is TRBV15 and J usage is TRBJ2-1; no clear D gene. The germline gives CDR1 LNHNV, CDR2 YYDKDF (reference sequence). V lost 0 bases and J lost 8, with 11 bases in between. CDR3 length equals 14 residues. The CDR3 spells CATSRDGSEDEQFF. The CDR3 DNA follows: TGTGCCACCAGCAGAGATGGGTCCGAAGATGAGCAGTTCTTC.

The chain couples TRBV28 to TRBJ2-7, with D possibly matching TRBD2 (5 bases). This CDR3 spans 14 amino acids. In germline, CDR1 is MDHEN, CDR2 SYDVKM. The ends were cut back, 9 bases at V and 2 bases at J, with 17 bases in the middle. In DNA form, the CDR3 reads TGTGCCAGTCTCCCTCACGGGGTCACCTACGAGCAGTACTTC. Translating it yields CASLPHGVTYEQYF.

The V call is TRBV21-1, the J call TRBJ1-2. TRBV21-1 is a pseudogene. The CDR3 has 16 residues. CDR3 sequence: CASSPRIKRLVYGYTF. The CDR3 DNA follows: TGTGCCAGCAGCCCCCGGATTAAAAGGTTAGTCTATGGCTACACCTTC.

The V and J genes are TRBV13 and TRBJ1-2; D may be TRBD1 (6 bases). The CDR3 loop spans 13 amino acids. V was cut by 5 bases and J by 3 bases, with 10 bases left in between. Germline assignment: CDR1 PRHDT and CDR2 FYEKMQ (reference sequence). CDR3 loop: CASSQDRDYGYTF. The CDR3 DNA follows: TGTGCCAGCAGCCAGGACAGAGACTATGGCTACACCTTC. Based on the CDR3 plus reference TRBV13 and TRBJ1-2, the full variable domain is AAGVIQSPRHLIKEKRETATLKCYPIPRHDTVYWYQQGPGQDPQFLISFYEKMQSDKGSIPDRFSAQQFSDYHSELNMSSLELGDSALYFCASSQDRDYGYTFGSGTRLTVV.

The J gene is TRBJ2-5, the V gene TRBV7-9, with TRBD2 matching 13 bases. CDR3 length equals 19 residues. V lost 5 bases to trimming and J lost 1 base; unmatched junction nucleotides: 13. Germline lookup yields CDR1 SEHNR and CDR2 FQNEAQ (reference sequence). CDR3 DNA sequence: TGTGCCAGCAGCCCTCTCCTCGGACTAGCGGGGGACTTCCAAGAGACCCAGTACTTC. It yields the protein CASSPLLGLAGDFQETQYF.

V usage is TRBV9 and J usage is TRBJ2-3; 9 bases match TRBD2. V lost 1 base to trimming and J lost 0 bases; unmatched junction nucleotides: 6. Germline assignment: CDR1 SGDLS and CDR2 YYNGEE. The CDR3 length is 17 residues. This chain's CDR3 is CASSVQAGGASTDTQYF. CDR3 nucleotide sequence: TGTGCCAGCAGCGTACAAGCGGGGGGAGCTAGCACAGATACGCAGTATTTT.

This clone has a handful of counts. J is TRBJ1-1 and V is TRBV15; no clear D. The CDR3 length is 13 residues. CDR1 is LNHNV, CDR2 YYDKDF, per germline (reference sequence). V was cut by 3 bases and J by 1 base, with 6 bases left in between. The CDR3 loop reads CATSRRGNTEAFF. The CDR3 nucleotides are TGTGCCACCAGCAGGCGGGGGAACACTGAAGCTTTCTTT.

The chain uses TRBV19 and TRBJ1-5; 8 bases align to TRBD1. The CDR3 length is 16 residues. CDR1 and CDR2 (germline): LNHDA, SQIVND (reference sequence). V shed 2 bases, J shed 2 bases, and the junction held 5 bases outside the gene matches. The CDR3 bases are TGTGCCAGTAGTATACTGACAGGGGACGGCAATCAGCCCCAGCATTTT. Its protein product is CASSILTGDGNQPQHF.